This T cell receptor (beta chain) was documented in a study of cytomegalovirus exposure and HLA in healthy donors. Overall study results and limits: Among TCR beta chains, those listed as cytomegalovirus-associated numbered over 150.

Turning to this clone: Antigen unknown.

CDR1 and CDR2 from the germline V gene are SGHTA and FQGNSA. V lost 5 bases, J lost 4 bases, and 14 bases lay in between. The CDR3 sequence is 15 residues long. Primers included in the PCR were 60 Vbeta and 13 Jbeta primers. The repertoire was sequenced with immunoSEQ multiplex PCR; TCRdb's copy has only in-frame clones and lacks some. The sample lists 120,000 to 150,000 clones; just over 70% were seen once. The rearrangement links TRBV7-2 to TRBJ2-2, with D possibly TRBD2 on 6 matching bases. This sequence was found in a woman younger than 45 in good health and CMV-seronegative. The sequenced sample was PBMCs. The CDR3 nucleotides read TGTGCCAGCAGCGCCGACGGGGGATCCACCGGGGAGCTGTTTTTT. It is translated as CASSADGGSTGELFF.